This is a list of T cell receptor beta chains from one sample in a study of T cells in tuberculosis. The table came from immunoSEQ multiplex PCR; TCRdb's copy has only in-frame clones and leaves some out. The sample consists of roughly 30,000 clones, about 83% of them appearing once. Sequencing was performed on PBMCs, taken at tuberculosis diagnosis. Receptors originate from an adult with tuberculosis. Each CDR3 is given with its conserved first and last residue. The order of the fields is D gene, J gene, V gene, clone size, CDR3 protein, CDR3 DNA. A D gene is named only where the DNA matches it firmly. A row's size may be missing; if present it is once, few, many or a size class.

NA,TRBJ1-1,TRBV7-2,NA,CASSLVSRNTEAFF,TGTGCCAGCAGCTTAGTCTCCAGAAACACTGAAGCTTTCTTT
TRBD1,TRBJ2-3,TRBV5-6,NA,CASSLWDRLPTDTQYF,TGTGCCAGCAGCTTATGGGACAGACTCCCCACAGATACGCAGTATTTT
NA,TRBJ2-5,TRBV9,NA,CASSFRQSQETQYF,TGTGCCAGCAGCTTTCGACAGTCCCAAGAGACCCAGTACTTC
TRBD2,TRBJ2-1,TRBV11-2,NA,CASSQGVAGGREQFF,TGTGCCAGCAGCCAAGGAGTAGCGGGGGGACGTGAGCAGTTCTTC
NA,TRBJ2-3,TRBV5-1,NA,CASSLVGQNTDTQYF,TGCGCCAGCAGCTTGGTTGGACAGAACACAGATACGCAGTATTTT
NA,TRBJ2-7,TRBV30,NA,CAWRGGPGEQYF,TGTGCCTGGAGAGGGGGACCTGGGGAGCAGTACTTC
TRBD1,TRBJ1-2,TRBV9,NA,CASSFPRTGANYGYTF,TGTGCCAGCAGCTTTCCCCGGACAGGGGCCAACTATGGCTACACCTTC
NA,TRBJ1-2,TRBV6-5,NA,CASRGGRQSYGYTF,TGTGCCAGCCGCGGCGGGAGACAGTCCTATGGCTACACCTTC
NA,TRBJ2-2,TRBV28,once,CASTPTGTGELFF,TGTGCCAGCACCCCCACAGGGACCGGGGAGCTGTTTTTT
TRBD1,TRBJ1-4,TRBV9,NA,CASSAPWGQTNEKLFF,TGTGCCAGCAGCGCCCCTTGGGGACAGACTAATGAAAAACTGTTTTTT
NA,TRBJ2-5,TRBV25-1,NA,CASSESGWYLETQYF,TGTGCCAGCAGTGAATCGGGATGGTATTTAGAGACCCAGTACTTC
NA,TRBJ1-1,TRBV6-5,NA,CASIIQGKAFF,TGTGCCAGCATTATCCAGGGGAAAGCTTTCTTT
TRBD1,TRBJ1-4,TRBV6-1,NA,CASEGQINEKLFF,TGTGCCAGCGAGGGACAGATTAATGAAAAACTGTTTTTT
NA,TRBJ1-1,TRBV7-9,NA,CASTGGLYTEAFF,TGTGCCAGTACCGGGGGGCTGTATACTGAAGCTTTCTTT
NA,TRBJ2-3,TRBV7-3,NA,CASSLEVVAGTDTDTQYF,TGTGCCAGCAGCTTAGAGGTTGTGGCGGGAACAGACACAGATACGCAGTATTTT
NA,TRBJ1-3,TRBV18,few,CASSPLTGRDTIYF,TGTGCCAGCTCACCACTCACAGGCAGGGACACCATATATTTT
NA,TRBJ2-2,TRBV2,few,CASKKTGANTGELFF,TGTGCCAGCAAAAAGACAGGAGCGAACACCGGGGAGCTGTTTTTT
TRBD1,TRBJ1-1,TRBV6-4,NA,CASSADHDRGNTEAFF,TGTGCCAGCAGTGCCGACCACGACAGGGGGAACACTGAAGCTTTCTTT
TRBD1,TRBJ1-5,TRBV28,NA,CASSGQGVLNQPQHF,TGTGCCAGCAGTGGACAGGGCGTTCTAAATCAGCCCCAGCATTTT
TRBD2,TRBJ2-3,TRBV13,NA,CASSLRPSGRAGDTQYF,TGTGCCAGCAGCTTAAGGCCTAGCGGGAGGGCCGGAGATACGCAGTATTTT
TRBD2,TRBJ2-2,TRBV27,once,CASSFRGTSGIITGELFF,TGTGCCAGCAGTTTCCGTGGGACTAGCGGGATAATAACCGGGGAGCTGTTTTTT
NA,TRBJ2-7,TRBV7-9,NA,CASSHLSGGRNEQYF,TGTGCCAGCAGCCACCTGAGCGGCGGGCGGAACGAGCAGTACTTC
NA,TRBJ1-2,TRBV6-6,NA,CASSPSLGYTF,TGTGCCAGCAGTCCCTCCCTGGGCTACACCTTC
TRBD1,TRBJ1-5,TRBV28,NA,CASSSDRGIRQPQHF,TGTGCCAGCAGTTCGGACAGGGGGATTAGGCAGCCCCAGCATTTT
NA,TRBJ1-6,TRBV7-6,once,CASSLEGASPLHF,TGTGCCAGCAGCTTAGAAGGAGCTTCACCCCTCCACTTT
NA,TRBJ2-5,TRBV28,NA,CASSLWTRKETQYF,TGTGCCAGCAGTTTATGGACTAGGAAAGAGACCCAGTACTTC
TRBD2,TRBJ2-3,TRBV5-1,NA,CASSPASGGQYTDTQYF,TGCGCCAGCAGCCCCGCTAGCGGGGGTCAATACACAGATACGCAGTATTTT
TRBD2,TRBJ2-2,TRBV7-7,NA,CASSSSGANTGELFF,TGTGCCAGCAGCTCCAGCGGGGCGAACACCGGGGAGCTGTTTTTT
TRBD2,TRBJ2-5,TRBV7-9,NA,CASSLTSGALQETQYF,TGTGCCAGCAGCTTGACTAGCGGGGCCCTCCAAGAGACCCAGTACTTC
TRBD1,TRBJ2-6,TRBV5-1,few,CASNRGLGANVLTF,TGCGCCAGCAACAGGGGGCTCGGGGCCAACGTCCTGACTTTC
TRBD1,TRBJ1-1,TRBV5-1,NA,CASSLAPTGGTEAFF,TGCGCCAGCAGCTTGGCCCCGACAGGGGGCACTGAAGCTTTCTTT
TRBD2,TRBJ2-2,TRBV5-5,NA,CASSLRTRRGTGELFF,TGTGCCAGCAGCCTGCGGACTAGGAGGGGAACTGGGGAGCTGTTTTTT
NA,TRBJ1-6,TRBV11-2,NA,CASSLRPGANSPLHF,TGTGCCAGCAGCTTACGCCCAGGGGCGAATTCACCCCTCCACTTT
NA,TRBJ2-6,TRBV28,NA,CASSLGGSGANVLTF,TGTGCCAGCAGTTTGGGGGGCTCTGGGGCCAACGTCCTGACTTTC
NA,TRBJ1-2,TRBV27,NA,CASSLGGGNYGYTF,TGTGCCAGCAGTTTAGGTGGCGGAAACTATGGCTACACCTTC
NA,TRBJ2-5,TRBV9,NA,CASSVAMGQEETQYF,TGTGCCAGCAGCGTAGCTATGGGGCAGGAGGAGACCCAGTACTTC
TRBD2,TRBJ2-1,TRBV10-3,NA,CAIRDSGGAYNEQFF,TGTGCCATCAGGGACAGCGGGGGGGCCTACAATGAGCAGTTCTTC
NA,TRBJ1-5,TRBV6-1,NA,CASTTGFSNQPQHF,TGTGCCAGCACTACAGGGTTTAGCAATCAGCCCCAGCATTTT
NA,TRBJ1-1,TRBV12-2,NA,CASRLVERAGNTEAFF,TGTGCAAGTCGCTTGGTCGAGAGGGCAGGAAACACTGAAGCTTTCTTT
NA,TRBJ1-5,TRBV28,few,CASHWTANQPQHF,TGTGCCAGCCATTGGACAGCAAATCAGCCCCAGCATTTT
NA,TRBJ1-4,TRBV9,once,CASSLRGETDEKLFF,TGTGCCAGCAGCTTACGCGGGGAGACGGATGAAAAACTGTTTTTT
TRBD1,TRBJ1-4,TRBV6-6,NA,CASRGATGTSEKLFF,TGTGCCAGCAGGGGAGCGACAGGGACCTCTGAAAAACTGTTTTTT
TRBD1,TRBJ2-1,TRBV30,NA,CAWSNSGQGLREQFF,TGTGCCTGGAGTAACTCGGGACAGGGCTTAAGGGAGCAGTTCTTC
TRBD2,TRBJ2-3,TRBV5-1,NA,CASSSGTRGGRTDTQYF,TGCGCCAGCAGCTCGGGGACGCGGGGGGGCCGCACAGATACGCAGTATTTT
NA,TRBJ2-7,TRBV5-1,NA,CASSLGGDRVEQYF,TGCGCCAGCAGCTTAGGGGGGGATCGAGTCGAGCAGTACTTC
TRBD2,TRBJ2-7,TRBV7-2,NA,CASSPRLAGSYEQYF,TGTGCCAGCAGCCCCAGACTAGCGGGGTCCTACGAGCAGTACTTC
NA,TRBJ1-2,TRBV4-2,few,CASSQDREGYTF,TGTGCCAGCAGCCAAGATCGGGAGGGCTACACCTTC
TRBD1,TRBJ2-1,TRBV30,NA,CAWSGTGGRNEQFF,TGTGCCTGGAGTGGGACAGGGGGTAGGAATGAGCAGTTCTTC
TRBD2,TRBJ2-2,TRBV2,NA,CATRTSEGTGELFF,TGTGCCACCCGGACTAGCGAGGGCACCGGGGAGCTGTTTTTT
NA,TRBJ1-2,TRBV9,NA,CASSASWTTILYGYTF,TGTGCCAGCAGCGCAAGCTGGACAACTATACTCTATGGCTACACCTTC